A selection of T cell receptor beta chains follows, all from one sample in a study of OX40 agonist ivuxolimab in advanced cancers. Sequenced by immunoSEQ multiplex PCR; TCRdb stores in-frame clones only, minus some. The table has about 40,000 clones, around 88% seen once; the top ten hold under 0.7%. Sequenced here: CD4+ or CD8+ T cells sorted from blood, sampled in a trial of the OX40 agonist ivuxolimab. The receptors stem from an adult with an advanced solid tumor such as melanoma, head and neck, liver or kidney cancer. Each CDR3 is given with its conserved first and last residue. A D gene is named only where the DNA matches it firmly. A row's size may be missing; if present it is once, few, many or a size class.

j_call,clone_size,d_call,v_call,cdr3_aa,cdr3_nt
TRBJ2-1,-,-,TRBV6-6,CASTYSQANEQFF,TGTGCCAGCACCTACAGCCAAGCCAATGAGCAGTTCTTC
TRBJ2-7,-,TRBD1,TRBV5-6,CASSDSRQGGYEQYF,TGTGCCAGCAGCGACTCCCGACAGGGGGGATACGAGCAGTACTTC
TRBJ1-1,-,TRBD1,TRBV27,CASSQYRPGTGSEAFF,TGTGCCAGCAGTCAATATCGTCCCGGGACAGGGTCTGAAGCTTTCTTT
TRBJ2-2,-,-,TRBV4-1,CASRHPKPSKPTGELFF,TGCGCCAGCAGGCACCCCAAGCCTAGCAAACCCACCGGGGAGCTGTTTTTT
TRBJ2-5,-,-,TRBV13,CASSPAFGETQYF,TGTGCCAGCAGCCCGGCTTTCGGAGAGACCCAGTACTTC
TRBJ1-2,few,-,TRBV19,CASSITVPVRGYTF,TGTGCCAGTAGTATCACGGTCCCGGTTCGAGGCTACACCTTC
TRBJ2-7,-,-,TRBV18,CASSPSLGRAYEQYF,TGTGCCAGCTCACCCTCTTTGGGCAGGGCCTACGAGCAGTACTTC
TRBJ2-7,-,TRBD1,TRBV2,CASTERGGTGPKF,TGTGCCAGCACCGAAAGAGGAGGGACAGGGCCTAAATTC
TRBJ1-2,-,-,TRBV6-6,CASSLGRDYGYTF,TGTGCCAGCAGCCTGGGACGTGACTATGGCTACACCTTC
TRBJ2-7,-,-,TRBV6-1,CASSESRAEQYF,TGTGCCAGCAGTGAGTCTCGGGCCGAGCAGTACTTC
TRBJ2-5,-,-,TRBV7-3,CASSLGALETQYF,TGTGCCAGCAGCTTGGGGGCCCTAGAGACCCAGTACTTC
TRBJ2-2,once,TRBD1,TRBV10-3,CAISPGQGGTGELFF,TGTGCCATCAGTCCGGGACAGGGGGGCACCGGGGAGCTGTTTTTT
TRBJ1-4,few,TRBD1,TRBV5-1,CASSLQPGQGNEKLFF,TGCGCCAGCAGCTTACAACCGGGACAGGGTAATGAAAAACTGTTTTTT
TRBJ1-2,-,TRBD1,TRBV11-2,CASSPTGQGKNGYTF,TGTGCCAGCAGCCCGACGGGACAGGGGAAAAATGGCTACACCTTC
TRBJ2-7,-,-,TRBV11-2,CASSRSTGSAYEQYF,TGTGCCAGCAGCAGGAGTACGGGCAGTGCCTACGAGCAGTACTTC
TRBJ2-5,-,-,TRBV7-8,CASTLLRGGATGSETQYF,TGTGCCAGCACCCTGCTCAGGGGGGGAGCAACAGGGTCAGAGACCCAGTACTTC
TRBJ2-2,-,TRBD2,TRBV19,CASSGAPGLAGVNTGELFF,TGTGCCAGTAGTGGTGCGCCGGGACTAGCGGGGGTCAACACCGGGGAGCTGTTTTTT
TRBJ1-1,-,-,TRBV10-3,CAISEKGGAFF,TGTGCCATCAGTGAAAAGGGCGGAGCTTTCTTT
TRBJ1-2,-,TRBD1,TRBV6-6,CASSPGTDSGYTF,TGTGCCAGCAGCCCCGGGACAGACTCCGGCTACACCTTC
TRBJ2-7,-,TRBD2,TRBV19,CASTPAGGGTYEQYF,TGTGCCAGCACCCCGGCGGGCGGGGGGACCTACGAGCAGTACTTC
TRBJ2-3,-,TRBD2,TRBV11-2,CASSFGLVASTDTQYF,TGTGCCAGCAGCTTCGGACTAGTCGCTAGCACAGATACGCAGTATTTT
TRBJ2-3,-,-,TRBV10-1,CASSERETDTQYF,TGCGCCAGCAGTGAGAGGGAGACAGATACGCAGTATTTT
TRBJ1-1,few,TRBD1,TRBV5-1,CASSLPGQTNTEAFF,TGCGCCAGCAGCTTACCGGGACAGACGAACACTGAAGCTTTCTTT
TRBJ1-1,-,-,TRBV19,CATRRQLNTEAFF,TGTGCCACCAGGAGGCAGCTGAACACTGAAGCTTTCTTT
TRBJ1-2,once,-,TRBV6-1,CASNMDNSYGYTF,TGTGCCAGCAACATGGACAATTCCTATGGCTACACCTTC
TRBJ2-5,-,-,TRBV7-9,CASGLAGIQETQYF,TGTGCCAGCGGCCTCGCGGGGATCCAAGAGACCCAGTACTTC
TRBJ1-5,-,-,TRBV27,CASKGGSQPQHF,TGTGCCAGCAAGGGGGGGTCACAGCCCCAGCATTTT
TRBJ2-7,-,-,TRBV9,CASSAKSGQSYYEQYF,TGTGCCAGCAGCGCGAAGAGCGGACAGTCCTACTACGAGCAGTACTTC
TRBJ1-2,-,TRBD1,TRBV30,CAWRKDRGEGYTF,TGTGCCTGGAGGAAAGACAGGGGAGAAGGCTACACCTTC
TRBJ1-1,-,-,TRBV27,CASSWTRGRGTEAFF,TGTGCCAGCAGCTGGACCCGGGGGCGAGGAACTGAAGCTTTCTTT
TRBJ2-4,-,-,TRBV5-4,CASSAGSSENIQYF,TGTGCCAGCAGCGCAGGGAGTAGCGAAAACATTCAGTACTTC
TRBJ2-3,-,-,TRBV2,CASIPTGGPGDTQYF,TGTGCCAGCATCCCAACGGGGGGCCCGGGAGATACGCAGTATTTT
TRBJ1-4,-,-,TRBV19,CATLSRGREEKLFF,TGTGCCACGCTTTCCCGGGGGAGGGAGGAAAAACTGTTTTTT
TRBJ2-2,-,TRBD1,TRBV12-5,CASGFYLDRVVTGELFF,TGTGCTAGTGGTTTCTACCTGGACAGGGTGGTCACCGGGGAGCTGTTTTTT
TRBJ2-5,-,-,TRBV7-2,CASSLRTEAQYF,TGTGCCAGCAGCTTAAGGACAGAGGCCCAGTACTTC
TRBJ1-5,-,TRBD1,TRBV7-9,CASSLYRTGGEVGNQPQHF,TGTGCCAGCAGCTTATATAGGACAGGGGGTGAAGTTGGCAATCAGCCCCAGCATTTT
TRBJ1-1,-,-,TRBV19,CASSIPGLDTEAFF,TGTGCCAGTAGTATTCCGGGGCTCGACACTGAAGCTTTCTTT
TRBJ2-2,-,-,TRBV2,CASSPDSQGHGELFF,TGTGCCAGCAGTCCAGATTCACAGGGCCACGGGGAGCTGTTTTTT
TRBJ1-4,-,-,TRBV11-2,CASSLEGGLGEKLFF,TGTGCCAGCAGTTTGGAAGGGGGTCTGGGAGAAAAACTGTTTTTT
TRBJ1-2,-,-,TRBV19,CASRYDVNYGYTF,TGTGCCAGCCGTTACGACGTTAACTATGGCTACACCTTC
TRBJ1-1,-,-,TRBV4-2,CASSQVGGLFRNTEAFF,TGTGCCAGCAGCCAAGTCGGGGGGCTATTCAGGAACACTGAAGCTTTCTTT